These T cell receptor beta chains were read from a single sample in a study of control samples from healthy donors and cancer patients. Measured with immunoSEQ multiplex PCR; TCRdb has only the in-frame clones, and not every one. The table shows about 410,000 clones, with 75% to 95% occurring only once. The source material was PBMCs. Receptors were obtained from a man between 35 and 55 years old with head and neck cancer. Each CDR3 is given with its conserved first and last residue. The D gene is left open where the match is weak. The listing skips clone size in some rows; elsewhere it reads once, few, many or a size class.

j_gene: TRBJ2-1
d_gene: .
v_gene: TRBV18
abundance: .
CDR3nt: TGTGCCAGCTCACCCCCCCCAAGCTCCTACAATGAGCAGTTCTTC
CDR3aa: CASSPPPSSYNEQFF

j_gene: TRBJ2-1
d_gene: .
v_gene: TRBV5-6
abundance: .
CDR3nt: TGTGCCAGCAGCTTGTCATCAGCTTACAATGAGCAGTTCTTC
CDR3aa: CASSLSSAYNEQFF

j_gene: TRBJ2-6
d_gene: .
v_gene: TRBV18
abundance: .
CDR3nt: TGTGCCAGCTCACCCCCGAGATTCACTGGGGCCAACGTCCTGACTTTC
CDR3aa: CASSPPRFTGANVLTF

j_gene: TRBJ2-7
d_gene: .
v_gene: TRBV19
abundance: .
CDR3nt: TGTGCCAGTAGCAGCCAAATTGGGACTGGCAAAGGGGAGCAGTACTTC
CDR3aa: CASSSQIGTGKGEQYF

j_gene: TRBJ1-1
d_gene: .
v_gene: TRBV3-1/TRBV3-2
abundance: .
CDR3nt: TGTGCCAGCAGCCAGACCACTGAAGCTTTCTTT
CDR3aa: CASSQTTEAFF

j_gene: TRBJ1-6
d_gene: .
v_gene: TRBV28
abundance: .
CDR3nt: TGTGCCAGCAGTTTGGGGGCGCCGGGGGCCCTCCACTTT
CDR3aa: CASSLGAPGALHF

j_gene: TRBJ2-7
d_gene: .
v_gene: TRBV29-1
abundance: few
CDR3nt: TGCAGCGTTGAAGTCCCAGGTGGTAGTTACGAGCAGTACTTC
CDR3aa: CSVEVPGGSYEQYF

j_gene: TRBJ2-1
d_gene: .
v_gene: TRBV7-2
abundance: .
CDR3nt: TGTGCCAGCAGCCCGAGGGACGGGGCTTACAATGAGCAGTTCTTC
CDR3aa: CASSPRDGAYNEQFF

j_gene: TRBJ1-1
d_gene: .
v_gene: TRBV14
abundance: .
CDR3nt: TGTGCCAGCAGCCAACTTCGGGGGGGAACTGAAGCTTTCTTT
CDR3aa: CASSQLRGGTEAFF

j_gene: TRBJ2-7
d_gene: TRBD1
v_gene: TRBV11-1
abundance: .
CDR3nt: TGTGCCAGCAGCGTGGACAGGGACGAGCAGTACTTC
CDR3aa: CASSVDRDEQYF

j_gene: TRBJ2-7
d_gene: .
v_gene: TRBV5-4
abundance: .
CDR3nt: TGTGCCAGCAGCTGGGGCTACGAGCAGTACTTC
CDR3aa: CASSWGYEQYF

j_gene: TRBJ1-1
d_gene: .
v_gene: TRBV6-5
abundance: .
CDR3nt: TGTGCCAGCAGTTACAGTGGGGTTAGGAACACTGAAGCTTTCTTT
CDR3aa: CASSYSGVRNTEAFF

j_gene: TRBJ2-3
d_gene: .
v_gene: TRBV24-1
abundance: .
CDR3nt: TGTGCCACCAGTCCAGGGTGGACAGATACGCAGTATTTT
CDR3aa: CATSPGWTDTQYF

j_gene: TRBJ2-3
d_gene: TRBD2
v_gene: TRBV2
abundance: .
CDR3nt: TGTGCCAGCAGTGACGTAGCGGGAGGGAGGCCAGATACGCAGTATTTT
CDR3aa: CASSDVAGGRPDTQYF

j_gene: TRBJ1-2
d_gene: .
v_gene: TRBV28
abundance: few
CDR3nt: TGTGCCAGCAGTTTGGGTCTTTATGGCTACACCTTC
CDR3aa: CASSLGLYGYTF

j_gene: TRBJ1-1
d_gene: .
v_gene: TRBV5-1
abundance: .
CDR3nt: TGCGCCAGCAGCTTGGAGGGGGGCACCCGAGAAGCTTTCTTT
CDR3aa: CASSLEGGTREAFF

j_gene: TRBJ1-1
d_gene: .
v_gene: TRBV7-9
abundance: .
CDR3nt: TGTGCCAGCAGCCACGGCTGGGACACTGAAGCTTTCTTT
CDR3aa: CASSHGWDTEAFF

j_gene: TRBJ1-2
d_gene: .
v_gene: TRBV28
abundance: once
CDR3nt: TGTGCCAGCAGCGTGGACAGCTTATATGGCTACACCTTC
CDR3aa: CASSVDSLYGYTF

j_gene: TRBJ2-5
d_gene: .
v_gene: TRBV13
abundance: .
CDR3nt: TGTGCCAGCAGCTTATCCAGTAGGGGGGGAGAAGAGACCCAGTACTTC
CDR3aa: CASSLSSRGGEETQYF

j_gene: TRBJ2-2
d_gene: TRBD2
v_gene: TRBV29-1
abundance: few
CDR3nt: TGCAGCGCTCAGCCCAGCGGGAGGGCCCACCCGAGCACCGGGGAGCTGTTTTTT
CDR3aa: CSAQPSGRAHPSTGELFF

j_gene: TRBJ2-7
d_gene: TRBD2
v_gene: TRBV10-3
abundance: .
CDR3nt: TGTGCCATCACCCCGACTAGCGGGTCTTACGAGCAGTACTTC
CDR3aa: CAITPTSGSYEQYF

j_gene: TRBJ2-1
d_gene: TRBD2
v_gene: TRBV7-3
abundance: .
CDR3nt: TGTGCCAGCAGCTCCGGACTAGGGCCCTACAATGAGCAGTTCTTC
CDR3aa: CASSSGLGPYNEQFF

j_gene: TRBJ1-1
d_gene: .
v_gene: TRBV28
abundance: .
CDR3nt: TGTGCCAGCAGTCCGCGGACCCCGATCAACGAAGCTTTCTTT
CDR3aa: CASSPRTPINEAFF

j_gene: TRBJ1-5
d_gene: TRBD1
v_gene: TRBV9
abundance: .
CDR3nt: TGTGCCAGCAGCGTGGGTTCAGGGGGCGGCAATCAGCCCCAGCATTTT
CDR3aa: CASSVGSGGGNQPQHF

j_gene: TRBJ2-1
d_gene: .
v_gene: TRBV29-1
abundance: .
CDR3nt: TGCAGCGTTGAGGGACCGGACAAGGGCCTCTACAATGAGCAGTTCTTC
CDR3aa: CSVEGPDKGLYNEQFF

j_gene: TRBJ2-2
d_gene: TRBD1
v_gene: TRBV3-1/TRBV3-2
abundance: .
CDR3nt: TGTGCCAGCAGCCGAGACAGGGGGCTGTACACCGGGGAGCTGTTTTTT
CDR3aa: CASSRDRGLYTGELFF

j_gene: TRBJ1-1
d_gene: .
v_gene: TRBV6-1
abundance: .
CDR3nt: TGTGCCAGCAGTGAATATACATCTGAAGCTTTCTTT
CDR3aa: CASSEYTSEAFF

j_gene: TRBJ2-3
d_gene: TRBD2
v_gene: TRBV29-1
abundance: .
CDR3nt: TGCAGCGGACAGCGGGGGGGCCAAACAGATACGCAGTATTTT
CDR3aa: CSGQRGGQTDTQYF

j_gene: TRBJ2-5
d_gene: .
v_gene: TRBV19
abundance: .
CDR3nt: TGTGCCAGTAGTATAGATGACTTCCGAGGAGGGGAGACCCAGTACTTC
CDR3aa: CASSIDDFRGGETQYF

j_gene: TRBJ1-6
d_gene: .
v_gene: TRBV6-1
abundance: .
CDR3nt: TGTGCCAGCAGTGAAGGGGAGGGGTCGTATTCACCCCTCCACTTT
CDR3aa: CASSEGEGSYSPLHF

j_gene: TRBJ2-7
d_gene: TRBD1
v_gene: TRBV3-1/TRBV3-2
abundance: .
CDR3nt: TGTGCCAGCAGCCAAGCTGGGACAGCCTCGTACGAGCAGTACTTC
CDR3aa: CASSQAGTASYEQYF

j_gene: TRBJ1-2
d_gene: .
v_gene: TRBV9
abundance: .
CDR3nt: TGTGCCAGCAGCGTAGCTACTGGGGCAGGGCGCCTCTATGGCTACACCTTC
CDR3aa: CASSVATGAGRLYGYTF

j_gene: TRBJ2-7
d_gene: .
v_gene: TRBV10-1
abundance: .
CDR3nt: TGCGCCAGCAGCCGGGACATTGAAAACGAGCAGTACTTC
CDR3aa: CASSRDIENEQYF

j_gene: TRBJ2-7
d_gene: .
v_gene: TRBV28
abundance: .
CDR3nt: TGTGCCAGCAGTTTCCTGACAGGCCACGAGCAGTACTTC
CDR3aa: CASSFLTGHEQYF

j_gene: TRBJ1-2
d_gene: TRBD1
v_gene: TRBV6-6
abundance: .
CDR3nt: TGTGCCAGCAGTTACCCGGGACAGGAAGCTAACTATGGCTACACCTTC
CDR3aa: CASSYPGQEANYGYTF

j_gene: TRBJ2-3
d_gene: TRBD1
v_gene: TRBV7-9
abundance: .
CDR3nt: TGTGCCAGCAGCCCCGGACAGGGGCGGGCAGATACGCAGTATTTT
CDR3aa: CASSPGQGRADTQYF

j_gene: TRBJ1-1
d_gene: .
v_gene: TRBV6-5
abundance: .
CDR3nt: TGTGCCAGCAGCCAGGGCGGCACTGAAGCTTTCTTT
CDR3aa: CASSQGGTEAFF

j_gene: TRBJ1-1
d_gene: .
v_gene: TRBV28
abundance: .
CDR3nt: TGTGCCACAAGGGCGGGGGGCGAGGTTGAAGCTTTCTTT
CDR3aa: CATRAGGEVEAFF

j_gene: TRBJ2-2
d_gene: .
v_gene: TRBV5-1
abundance: .
CDR3nt: TGCGCCAGCAGCTTGGGGAGGGGCGGCGGGGAGCTGTTTTTT
CDR3aa: CASSLGRGGGELFF

j_gene: TRBJ1-5
d_gene: .
v_gene: TRBV5-6
abundance: .
CDR3nt: TGTGCCAGCAGCTTGTACCAGGAGGGACAGCCCCAGCATTTT
CDR3aa: CASSLYQEGQPQHF

j_gene: TRBJ1-1
d_gene: .
v_gene: TRBV7-2
abundance: .
CDR3nt: TGTGCCAGCAGCTTAAGCTCAGGGGTTAGTACTGAAGCTTTCTTT
CDR3aa: CASSLSSGVSTEAFF

j_gene: TRBJ1-1
d_gene: .
v_gene: TRBV2
abundance: .
CDR3nt: TGTGCCAGCAACACCCGGACTGAAGCTTTCTTT
CDR3aa: CASNTRTEAFF

j_gene: TRBJ2-7
d_gene: .
v_gene: TRBV19
abundance: few
CDR3nt: TGTGCCAGTAGGGGGGCTCTCGGGAGCCTCTCCTACGAGCAGTACTTC
CDR3aa: CASRGALGSLSYEQYF

j_gene: TRBJ1-3
d_gene: .
v_gene: TRBV6-6
abundance: .
CDR3nt: TGTGCCAGCAGTTACACCAGACAGACCTCTGGAAACACCATATATTTT
CDR3aa: CASSYTRQTSGNTIYF

j_gene: TRBJ1-4
d_gene: .
v_gene: TRBV9
abundance: .
CDR3nt: TGTGCCAGCAGCGTCAGTTTGGGGGTTAATGAAAAACTGTTTTTT
CDR3aa: CASSVSLGVNEKLFF

j_gene: TRBJ2-3
d_gene: TRBD1
v_gene: TRBV6-6
abundance: .
CDR3nt: TGTGCCAGCAGCCAGGGGGCAGGGTATACGCAGTATTTT
CDR3aa: CASSQGAGYTQYF

j_gene: TRBJ2-4
d_gene: TRBD2
v_gene: TRBV7-9
abundance: .
CDR3nt: TGTGCCAGCAGCTTAGTGGCGGGAGAAACCAAAAACATTCAGTACTTC
CDR3aa: CASSLVAGETKNIQYF

j_gene: TRBJ2-3
d_gene: TRBD1
v_gene: TRBV10-1
abundance: .
CDR3nt: TGCGCCAGCGGACAGGGGCCGGCAGATACGCAGTATTTT
CDR3aa: CASGQGPADTQYF

j_gene: TRBJ2-7
d_gene: TRBD1
v_gene: TRBV5-1
abundance: few
CDR3nt: TGCGCCAGCAGCACAGGGGTTGGAGAGCAGTACTTC
CDR3aa: CASSTGVGEQYF

j_gene: TRBJ2-1
d_gene: TRBD2
v_gene: TRBV29-1
abundance: .
CDR3nt: TGCAGCGTTAAGAAGGGGATAGCGGGAAAGAGGACCACTGAGCAGTTCTTC
CDR3aa: CSVKKGIAGKRTTEQFF

j_gene: TRBJ2-1
d_gene: TRBD2
v_gene: TRBV2
abundance: .
CDR3nt: TGTGCCAGCAGCTACGACAGGGATTTAGCGGGAGGGCGTTGGAATGAGCAGTTCTTC
CDR3aa: CASSYDRDLAGGRWNEQFF

j_gene: TRBJ1-1
d_gene: .
v_gene: TRBV6-2/TRBV6-3
abundance: once
CDR3nt: TGTGCCAGCAGCCCTCCGACGACGACGGGGGTGAACACTGAAGCTTTCTTT
CDR3aa: CASSPPTTTGVNTEAFF